A selection of T cell receptor beta chains follows, all from one sample in a study of blood T cell repertoires in COVID-19. Profiled with immunoSEQ multiplex PCR; TCRdb holds only in-frame clones, not every one. The sample lists 300,000 to 350,000 clones, around 89% occurring once. Sequenced sample: PBMCs or T cells enriched from blood (not recorded which). All receptors come from a woman between 18 and 29 years old with acute COVID-19. The CDR3 runs from the conserved cysteine through the conserved F or W. The order of the fields is J gene, V gene, clone size, D gene, CDR3 length, CDR3 DNA, CDR3 protein. D genes are given only for firm matches. Only some rows state a clone size, as once, few, many or a class for expanded clones.

J gene: TRBJ1-1
V gene: TRBV29-1
clone size: NA
D gene: NA
CDR3 length: 16
CDR3 DNA: TGCAGCGTTGACCCCGCCCGGGGAACGCCGGGCTCTGAAGCTTTCTTT
CDR3 protein: CSVDPARGTPGSEAFF

J gene: TRBJ2-2
V gene: TRBV19
clone size: once
D gene: TRBD1
CDR3 length: 16
CDR3 DNA: TGTGCCAGTAGGAAAACAGGGGGCGTCCATACCGGGGAGCTGTTTTTT
CDR3 protein: CASRKTGGVHTGELFF

J gene: TRBJ1-4
V gene: TRBV28
clone size: NA
D gene: NA
CDR3 length: 15
CDR3 DNA: TGTGCCAGCAGGTCGGAGGGGACGCCTAATGAAAAACTGTTTTTT
CDR3 protein: CASRSEGTPNEKLFF

J gene: TRBJ2-7
V gene: TRBV11-1
clone size: NA
D gene: TRBD1
CDR3 length: 13
CDR3 DNA: TGTGCCAGCAGCTTAAGGGGGCTAGGAGAGCAGTACTTC
CDR3 protein: CASSLRGLGEQYF

J gene: TRBJ1-6
V gene: TRBV28
clone size: NA
D gene: NA
CDR3 length: 17
CDR3 DNA: TGTGCCAGCAGCATCATCCTGCACAACATCTATAATTCACCCCTCCACTTT
CDR3 protein: CASSIILHNIYNSPLHF

J gene: TRBJ2-1
V gene: TRBV12-3/TRBV12-4
clone size: NA
D gene: NA
CDR3 length: 13
CDR3 DNA: TGTGCCAGCAGCCGAGACAGTTACAATGAGCAGTTCTTC
CDR3 protein: CASSRDSYNEQFF

J gene: TRBJ1-6
V gene: TRBV7-2
clone size: NA
D gene: NA
CDR3 length: 14
CDR3 DNA: TGTGCCAGCAGCTTAGAAGCGAGTAATTCACCCCTCCACTTT
CDR3 protein: CASSLEASNSPLHF

J gene: TRBJ1-2
V gene: TRBV27
clone size: NA
D gene: NA
CDR3 length: 13
CDR3 DNA: TGTGCCAGCAGTCGACAGGCAAACTATGGCTACACCTTC
CDR3 protein: CASSRQANYGYTF

J gene: TRBJ1-6
V gene: TRBV27
clone size: NA
D gene: TRBD1
CDR3 length: 15
CDR3 DNA: TGTGCCAGCAGATCCCCGGACAGGCTAAGTTCACCCCTCCACTTT
CDR3 protein: CASRSPDRLSSPLHF

J gene: TRBJ2-2
V gene: TRBV7-3
clone size: NA
D gene: TRBD2
CDR3 length: 17
CDR3 DNA: TGTGCCAGCAGCCCACATACTAGCGGGAGTGACACCGGGGAGCTGTTTTTT
CDR3 protein: CASSPHTSGSDTGELFF

J gene: TRBJ2-1
V gene: TRBV2
clone size: NA
D gene: TRBD1
CDR3 length: 17
CDR3 DNA: TGTGCCAGCAGACCGCTGGACAGGGTTTGGAGTAAGGATGAGCAGTTCTTC
CDR3 protein: CASRPLDRVWSKDEQFF

J gene: TRBJ2-7
V gene: TRBV7-9
clone size: NA
D gene: NA
CDR3 length: 13
CDR3 DNA: TGTGCCAGCAGCTTGGCTCATTCCTACGAGCAGTACTTC
CDR3 protein: CASSLAHSYEQYF

J gene: TRBJ1-2
V gene: TRBV28
clone size: once
D gene: TRBD1
CDR3 length: 12
CDR3 DNA: TGTGCCAGCACGGACAGGGACGATGGCTACACCTTC
CDR3 protein: CASTDRDDGYTF

J gene: TRBJ2-2
V gene: TRBV28
clone size: NA
D gene: NA
CDR3 length: 15
CDR3 DNA: TGTGCCAGCATCGCGGCGCCGGTGGACACCGGGGAGCTGTTTTTT
CDR3 protein: CASIAAPVDTGELFF

J gene: TRBJ2-3
V gene: TRBV4-1
clone size: NA
D gene: NA
CDR3 length: 18
CDR3 DNA: TGCGCCAGCAGCCTACACTCCGTCCGGACAGAGCGCACAGATACGCAGTATTTT
CDR3 protein: CASSLHSVRTERTDTQYF

J gene: TRBJ1-6
V gene: TRBV5-6
clone size: NA
D gene: NA
CDR3 length: 15
CDR3 DNA: TGTGCCAGCAGCACGTCCAGCTCCTATAATTCACCCCTCCACTTT
CDR3 protein: CASSTSSSYNSPLHF

J gene: TRBJ1-5
V gene: TRBV7-2
clone size: NA
D gene: NA
CDR3 length: 15
CDR3 DNA: TGTGCCAGCAGCGCAACGACAGAAATTAATCAGCCCCAGCATTTT
CDR3 protein: CASSATTEINQPQHF

J gene: TRBJ1-4
V gene: TRBV28
clone size: NA
D gene: NA
CDR3 length: 14
CDR3 DNA: TGTGCCAGCAGGTTAAATGGGGGGGTTGAAAAACTGTTTTTT
CDR3 protein: CASRLNGGVEKLFF

J gene: TRBJ2-1
V gene: TRBV3-1/TRBV3-2
clone size: NA
D gene: TRBD2
CDR3 length: 16
CDR3 DNA: TGTGCCAGCAGCCGGACTAGCGGGAGCTCCTACAATGAGCAGTTCTTC
CDR3 protein: CASSRTSGSSYNEQFF

J gene: TRBJ2-7
V gene: TRBV19
clone size: NA
D gene: NA
CDR3 length: 13
CDR3 DNA: TGTGCCAGTAGTATAGGCCTGGAGGGCGAGCAGTACTTC
CDR3 protein: CASSIGLEGEQYF

J gene: TRBJ1-1
V gene: TRBV29-1
clone size: NA
D gene: TRBD1
CDR3 length: 14
CDR3 DNA: TGCAGCGTTGTCAGGGGGTCTATGAACACTGAAGCTTTCTTT
CDR3 protein: CSVVRGSMNTEAFF

J gene: TRBJ1-3
V gene: TRBV7-8
clone size: NA
D gene: TRBD1
CDR3 length: 14
CDR3 DNA: TGTGCCAGCAGCTCAAGGGACAGAGGAAACACCATATATTTT
CDR3 protein: CASSSRDRGNTIYF

J gene: TRBJ2-7
V gene: TRBV5-1
clone size: NA
D gene: TRBD2
CDR3 length: 16
CDR3 DNA: TGCGCCAGCAGCGTTGGGACTAGCGGGGCCCCCCACGAGCAGTACTTC
CDR3 protein: CASSVGTSGAPHEQYF

J gene: TRBJ1-3
V gene: TRBV5-1
clone size: NA
D gene: NA
CDR3 length: 14
CDR3 DNA: TGCGCCAGCAGCTCCGGGACATCTGGAAACACCATATATTTT
CDR3 protein: CASSSGTSGNTIYF

J gene: TRBJ1-4
V gene: TRBV19
clone size: NA
D gene: NA
CDR3 length: 15
CDR3 DNA: TGTGCCAGTAACAGCAGAGTCGCCGGTAATGAAAAACTGTTTTTT
CDR3 protein: CASNSRVAGNEKLFF

J gene: TRBJ1-1
V gene: TRBV9
clone size: NA
D gene: NA
CDR3 length: 12
CDR3 DNA: TGTGCCAGCAGCGTAGGAGGGGGAGAAGCTTTCTTT
CDR3 protein: CASSVGGGEAFF

J gene: TRBJ1-1
V gene: TRBV25-1
clone size: NA
D gene: NA
CDR3 length: 16
CDR3 DNA: TGTGCCAGCAGTGACCAAAGAAAGGGGAAGAACACTGAAGCTTTCTTT
CDR3 protein: CASSDQRKGKNTEAFF

J gene: TRBJ2-7
V gene: TRBV4-1
clone size: NA
D gene: TRBD2
CDR3 length: 17
CDR3 DNA: TGCGCCAGCAGCCAAGATCCGGGAGGAGAAGCTATTTACGAGCAGTACTTC
CDR3 protein: CASSQDPGGEAIYEQYF

J gene: TRBJ2-7
V gene: TRBV7-8
clone size: once
D gene: NA
CDR3 length: 14
CDR3 DNA: TGTGCCAGCAGCTCGGGGGATAAGCGACACGAGCAGTACTTC
CDR3 protein: CASSSGDKRHEQYF

J gene: TRBJ1-2
V gene: TRBV29-1
clone size: few
D gene: NA
CDR3 length: 14
CDR3 DNA: TGCAGCGTTTTTGAGGGAGAGGCCTCGGGCGGCTACACCTTC
CDR3 protein: CSVFEGEASGGYTF

J gene: TRBJ1-1
V gene: TRBV18
clone size: NA
D gene: TRBD1
CDR3 length: 17
CDR3 DNA: TGTGCCAGCTCACCACCCGGGACAGGCCTAATGAACACTGAAGCTTTCTTT
CDR3 protein: CASSPPGTGLMNTEAFF